This passage covers 27 T cell receptor beta chains from one sample sequenced in a study of OX40 agonist ivuxolimab in advanced cancers. The assay was immunoSEQ multiplex PCR, and TCRdb's table has in-frame clones only and misses some. Of 30,000 or so clones listed, 85% to 95% are singletons. The material was CD4+ or CD8+ T cells sorted from blood, obtained in a trial of the OX40 agonist ivuxolimab. The source of these receptors is an adult with an advanced solid tumor such as melanoma, head and neck, liver or kidney cancer.

This clone was recorded once. The chain joins TRBV7-9 to TRBJ1-2, with D uncertain. V was clipped by 1 base and J by 2 bases, with 11 bases between them. Germline assignment: CDR1 SEHNR and CDR2 FQNEAQ (reference sequence). The CDR3 covers 15 residues. The CDR3 loop reads CASSLDVALNYGYTF. CDR3 bases: TGTGCCAGCAGCTTAGACGTGGCACTCAACTATGGCTACACCTTC.

The chain links TRBV5-6 to TRBJ2-3; TRBD2 matches 9 bases. Trimming removed 3 bases from V and 7 bases from J; junction bases left unmatched: 9. Per the germline V gene, CDR1 is SGHDT and CDR2 is YYEEEE. This CDR3 is built from 15 residues. DNA for the CDR3: TGTGCCAGCAGCTCTGGGGCTAGCGGGGCATATACGCAGTATTTT. The encoded protein is CASSSGASGAYTQYF.

J is TRBJ1-1 and V is TRBV20-1; no clear D. The germline gives CDR1 DFQATT, CDR2 SNEGSKA (reference sequence). V was trimmed by 5 bases and J by 11 bases, leaving 15 bases between them. The CDR3 contains 11 residues. The CDR3 DNA is TGCAGTGCTGGGTGGAGTCTTGGGGCTTTCTTT. Residues: CSAGWSLGAFF.

This clone appeared a single time. V and J are TRBV19 and TRBJ2-1, with D perhaps TRBD2 (6 bases). The CDR3 covers 11 residues. Germline CDR1 and CDR2: LNHDA and SQIVND (reference sequence). Trimming removed 5 bases at V and 9 bases at J, with 8 bases between. The CDR3 nucleotides read TGTGCCAGTAGTGGGGGGAGTGAGCAGTTCTTC. This codes for CASSGGSEQFF. Full variable domain (missing parts from reference TRBV19 and TRBJ2-1): DGGITQSPKYLFRKEGQNVTLSCEQNLNHDAMYWYRQDPGQGLRLIYYSQIVNDFQKGDIAEGYSVSREKKESFPLTVTSAQKNPTAFYLCASSGGSEQFFGPGTRLTVL.

The chain joins TRBV11-2 to TRBJ1-1; D might be TRBD1 (6 bases). The V and J ends lost 5 bases and 5 bases respectively, with 24 bases between them. This CDR3 comprises 17 residues. CDR1 and CDR2 (germline): SGHAT, FQNNGV. The CDR3 region has the DNA TGTGCCAGCAGCCGGAACCAGGACAGTGGGGGTTGGACTGAAGCTTTCTTT. Its translation is CASSRNQDSGGWTEAFF.

J is TRBJ2-5 and V is TRBV28; 8 nucleotides agree with TRBD1. V shed 5 bases and J 5 bases; nucleotides not matched to a gene: 13. The CDR3 spans 16 residues. CDR1 is MDHEN, CDR2 SYDVKM, per germline. CDR3 amino acids: CASSRYQGAVEETQYF. The CDR3 region has the DNA TGTGCCAGCAGTCGCTACCAGGGGGCCGTAGAGGAGACCCAGTACTTC.

The rearrangement joins TRBV11-2 to TRBJ2-3; the D is unclear. The V end lost 5 bases, the J end lost 2 bases, and 17 bases lay between the germline ends. This CDR3 is built from 16 residues. Germline values: CDR1 SGHAT, CDR2 FQNNGV. The DNA for the CDR3 is TGTGCCAGCAGCCCCAAGCCGTCCGGCATCACAGATACGCAGTATTTT. Protein: CASSPKPSGITDTQYF.

This sequence joins TRBV29-1 and TRBJ2-3, with 11 bases aligning to TRBD2. Germline V lookup: CDR1 SQVTM, CDR2 ANQGSEA. CDR3 length: 15 residues. Trimming took 6 bases from V and 0 from J; bases not matched to a gene: 5. The CDR3 spells CSVPLAGVSTDTQYF. The CDR3 DNA follows: TGCAGCGTCCCACTAGCGGGAGTTAGCACAGATACGCAGTATTTT.

The chain recombines TRBV7-9 with TRBJ2-7; a possible D gene is TRBD1 (6 bases). V was trimmed by 3 bases and J by 5 bases, leaving 14 bases between them. Germline lookup yields CDR1 SEHNR and CDR2 FQNEAQ (reference sequence). The CDR3 has 14 amino acids. This CDR3 reads CASSLTPQGHEQYF. Here the CDR3 DNA reads TGTGCCAGCAGCTTGACCCCACAGGGTCACGAGCAGTACTTC.

For the CDR3, the DNA is TGTGCCAGCACCTCGGGACAGGGAGGGGGCACTGAAGCTTTCTTT. Translated, it gives CASTSGQGGGTEAFF. V is TRBV5-4 and J is TRBJ1-1, with 9 bases lining up with TRBD1. V lost 6 bases and J lost 4; bases outside the gene matches: 10. CDR3 length equals 15 residues. Germline-derived CDR1 and CDR2 are SGHNT and YYREEE (reference sequence).

The chain combines TRBV6-4 with TRBJ2-7; D perhaps matches TRBD2 (5 bases). CDR3 length: 15 residues. Per the germline V gene, CDR1 is MRHNA and CDR2 is SNTAGT. V gave up 6 bases and J gave up 3 bases, with 18 bases separating them. CDR3 residues: CASSFGLASYYEQYF. The CDR3 DNA is TGTGCCAGCAGCTTCGGACTGGCCTCGTACTACGAGCAGTACTTC.

This chain connects TRBV11-2 to TRBJ1-3; D is perhaps TRBD1 (6 bases). The V end was cut by 8 bases, the J end by 0 bases, with 14 bases between. Germline V CDR1 and CDR2: SGHAT, FQNNGV. This CDR3 region has 15 residues. CDR3 sequence reads: CASFPGHDSGNTIYF. In DNA, the CDR3 is TGTGCCAGCTTTCCGGGACATGACTCTGGAAACACCATATATTTT.

The chain links TRBV5-5 to TRBJ2-1, with TRBD2 matching over 10 bases. Trimming at V came to 0 bases and at J to 8 bases, leaving 2 bases not matched to a gene. Per germline, CDR1 SGHKS and CDR2 YYEKEE (reference sequence). The CDR3 consists of 14 residues. In DNA, the CDR3 is TGTGCCAGCAGCTTGGCTAGCGGGAGCGATGAGCAGTTCTTC. As protein: CASSLASGSDEQFF.

This clone is medium-sized in the sample. The V and J genes are TRBV9 and TRBJ2-2, with TRBD1 matching 9 bases. The CDR3 is 15 amino acids. Unmatched junction bases numbered 3, after V lost 0 bases and J lost 6 bases. Germline V gives CDR1 SGDLS, CDR2 YYNGEE. The CDR3 region is CASSVEQGASGELFF. DNA for the CDR3: TGTGCCAGCAGCGTAGAACAGGGGGCGTCCGGGGAGCTGTTTTTT. Full variable domain (outside the CDR3, taken from reference TRBV9 and TRBJ2-2): DSGVTQTPKHLITATGQRVTLRCSPRSGDLSVYWYQQSLDQGLQFLIQYYNGEERAKGNILERFSAQQFPDLHSELNLSSLELGDSALYFCASSVEQGASGELFFGEGSRLTVL.

The V call is TRBV6-1, the J call TRBJ1-5; perhaps TRBD1 as D (5 bases). Germline V gene sequence: CDR1 MNHNS, CDR2 SASEGT. Trimming took 2 bases from V and 4 from J, leaving 9 bases between them. The CDR3 consists of 14 residues. CDR3 nucleotide sequence: TGTGCCAGCAGTGAAAATCCAGGGAATCAGCCCCAGCATTTT. Protein product: CASSENPGNQPQHF.

The chain recombines TRBV29-1 with TRBJ2-1; D is perhaps TRBD1 or TRBD2 (5 bases each). V was trimmed by 1 base and J by 10 bases, leaving 26 bases between them. This CDR3 has 17 amino acids. CDR1 SQVTM and CDR2 ANQGSEA come from the germline V gene. CDR3 DNA: TGCAGCGTTGAAGCCCAAGACGGGGCCCTCCGAATCGGCGAGCAGTTCTTC. This codes for CSVEAQDGALRIGEQFF.

This chain uses TRBV28 with TRBJ1-5; D not resolved. CDR1 MDHEN and CDR2 SYDVKM come from the germline V gene. This CDR3 is built from 13 residues. Trimming pared 6 bases from V and 3 bases from J, leaving 9 bases between. The CDR3: CASRRDPNQPQHF. CDR3 coding DNA: TGTGCCAGCAGGCGAGACCCCAATCAGCCCCAGCATTTT.

The rearrangement joins TRBV7-2 to TRBJ2-2, with TRBD2 matching over 12 bases. Germline CDR1 reads SGHTA; CDR2 reads FQGNSA. The CDR3 is 16 amino acids. V dropped 5 bases and J dropped 4; count of bases not matched to a gene: 5. CDR3 nucleotides: TGTGCCAGCAGCGCCGGACTAGCGGGAATCACCGGGGAGCTGTTTTTT. Amino acids: CASSAGLAGITGELFF. Together with reference TRBV7-2 and TRBJ2-2, the CDR3 gives the full variable domain: GAGVSQSPSNKVTEKGKDVELRCDPISGHTALYWYRQSLGQGLEFLIYFQGNSAPDKSGLPSDRFSAERTGGSVSTLTIQRTQQEDSAVYLCASSAGLAGITGELFFGEGSRLTVL.

The chain uses TRBV4-2 and TRBJ1-1, with 8 bases matching TRBD1. Trimming took 1 base from V and 3 from J; bases not matched to a gene: 13. Germline loops: CDR1 LGHNA, CDR2 YNFKEQ. The CDR3 runs 18 residues. The CDR3 DNA sequence: TGTGCCAGCAGCCAAGGTGTCAGGGGGCTAATCTTTGACACTGAAGCTTTCTTT. Amino acid sequence: CASSQGVRGLIFDTEAFF.

This rearrangement joins TRBV28 to TRBJ2-7; 7 positions match TRBD1. This CDR3 contains 16 residues. Germline loops: CDR1 MDHEN, CDR2 SYDVKM. Germline trimming cut 7 bases from V and 2 bases from J; bases unmatched to any gene: 14. The CDR3 nucleotides read TGTGCCAGCAAGACTTTAGTGGGACAGTGGGCCTACGAGCAGTACTTC. The encoded protein is CASKTLVGQWAYEQYF.

The rearrangement links TRBV27 to TRBJ1-5, with 11 nucleotides matching TRBD1. V lost 8 bases to trimming and J lost 4 bases; unmatched junction nucleotides: 4. This CDR3 contains 14 residues. The germline CDR1 and CDR2 sequences are MNHEY and SMNVEV (reference sequence). CDR3 in DNA: TGTGCCAGCCAGGGACAGGGGGATAATCAGCCCCAGCATTTT. This translates into CASQGQGDNQPQHF.

J is TRBJ2-1 and V is TRBV28; D remains ambiguous. Germline values: CDR1 MDHEN, CDR2 SYDVKM. The CDR3 loop spans 17 amino acids. V lost 5 bases, J lost 2 bases, and 19 bases lay in between. DNA for the CDR3: TGTGCCAGCAGTCCCTCCAGGTTTGAAGGGACCTACAATGAGCAGTTCTTC. Protein sequence: CASSPSRFEGTYNEQFF.

The genes are TRBV13 and TRBJ1-1; perhaps TRBD1 as D (5 bases). The CDR3 is made up of 11 amino acids. Trimming took off 10 bases at V and 1 base at J, with 7 bases between the two ends. Germline CDR1 and CDR2: PRHDT and FYEKMQ (reference sequence). In DNA form, the CDR3 reads TGTGCCACCGGGACGAACACTGAAGCTTTCTTT. Amino acid sequence: CATGTNTEAFF.

The rearrangement uses TRBV28 and TRBJ1-2, with a tentative D call TRBD1 (6 bases). This CDR3 has 15 amino acids. The germline gives CDR1 MDHEN, CDR2 SYDVKM. The V and J ends lost 6 bases and 0 bases respectively, with 14 bases between them. This CDR3 is CASSEMDRANYGYTF. CDR3 DNA: TGTGCCAGCAGCGAAATGGACAGAGCTAACTATGGCTACACCTTC.

This rearrangement joins TRBV10-2 to TRBJ2-3, with 10 bases fitting TRBD2. This CDR3 spans 17 amino acids. Per germline, CDR1 WSHSY and CDR2 SAAADI. V trimming: 0 bases; J trimming: 0 bases; junction bases outside the gene matches: 3. Here the CDR3 reads CASSESETSGSTDTQYF. In DNA, the CDR3 is TGCGCCAGCAGTGAGTCTGAGACTAGCGGGAGCACAGATACGCAGTATTTT.

The CDR3 loop is CASSAYGTASTDTQYF. In nucleotides, the CDR3 is TGTGCCAGCAGCGCATACGGGACAGCTAGCACAGATACGCAGTATTTT. The chain has TRBV9 and TRBJ2-3, with 7 positions matching TRBD1. CDR3 length: 16 amino acids. V lost 3 bases to trimming and J lost 0 bases; unmatched junction nucleotides: 7. Germline CDR1 is SGDLS and CDR2 is YYNGEE.

The V call is TRBV5-6, the J call TRBJ2-7; 10 bases line up with TRBD2. Germline V gives CDR1 SGHDT, CDR2 YYEEEE. J lost 6 bases, V lost 0 bases, and 9 bases had no gene match. This CDR3 spans 16 amino acids. The CDR3: CASSLGRLAGVPEQYF. The CDR3 DNA sequence: TGTGCCAGCAGCTTGGGGAGGCTAGCGGGAGTCCCCGAGCAGTACTTC.